This T cell receptor (beta chain) was retrieved from a study of T cells in Graves' hyperthyroidism and ophthalmopathy. Notes on the study in general: Most clonotypes expanded in thyroid above 0.001 were likewise present in blood.

CDR3 length equals 14 residues. V was clipped by 6 bases and J by 4 bases; unmatched bases: 5. Per germline, CDR1 SNHLY and CDR2 FYNNEI. From RNA transcripts, TCR beta CDR3 regions were amplified. The HTBI primer set served for first-round RT-PCR of the TCR CDR3. From the multiplex PCR reads, TCRdb called clonotypes with MiXCR, one entry per CDR3 protein. The table includes approximately 720,000 distinct CDR3 sequences, roughly a sixth detected once. This clonotype was seen ten or more times. Its antigen is not known. V usage is TRBV2 and J usage is TRBJ1-5; 8 nucleotides match TRBD1. The receptor comes from a woman in her forties or fifties with Graves' hyperthyroidism that later progressed to Graves' ophthalmopathy. The specimen was blood. CDR3 nucleotides: TGTGCCAGCAGACAGGGACAGGCAAATCAGCCCCAGCATTTT. Translation: CASRQGQANQPQHF.